The sequence of this T cell receptor beta chain was determined in a study of blood T cell repertoires in COVID-19. Looking at the study overall: T cells, B-cell-depleted T cells, or PBMCs provided the cDNA or gDNA that served as material.

This table comes from immunoSEQ multiplex PCR, and its TCRdb copy is limited to in-frame clones, with some not included. This table has more than 450,000 clones, around 90% appearing once. V was pared by 1 base and J by 8 bases, with 13 bases between. The germline CDR1 and CDR2 sequences are SGDLS and YYNGEE. The CDR3 extends over 14 amino acids. Either two negative PCRs, clearance, or symptom resolution qualified Cohort 3 donors as recovered. Sequenced material: PBMCs or T cells enriched from blood (not recorded which). This chain links TRBV9 with TRBJ2-1; weak D call: TRBD2 (5 bases). The sequence was collected from a woman aged 18-35 years who had recovered from COVID-19. As DNA, the CDR3 is TGTGCCAGCAGCGTAAAAGGGAGCGTCGATGAGCAGTTCTTC. Protein product: CASSVKGSVDEQFF.